Listed here are 26 T cell receptor beta chains from one sample, sequenced in a study of T cells after yellow fever vaccination (dated by TCRdb to 2018 to 2020). Reading the label with the study, this specimen's treatment or condition is: live attenuated yellow fever vaccine strain. To prepare the library, 5' RACE was applied. TCRdb lists the instrument as Illumina HiSeq 2500. TCRdb trimmed the raw reads at Q25, called clones with MiXCR and kept productive beta chains. Rows are combined by CDR3 protein, so each entry shows the most common genes and DNA. The sample table shows more than 120,000 distinct CDR3 sequences, and over 7% are seen once. The biggest ten clones account for approximately 0.67% of the sample. The sample was CD4+ T cells sorted from PBMCs, taken 5 days after the yellow fever booster vaccination. The receptors originated from a man between 25 and 39 years old who received the YFV17D yellow fever vaccine.

Remarks on this clonotype: A read error may explain this, as a much larger clone is one base away. J is TRBJ1-1 and V is TRBV20-1; D ambiguous. V lost 5 bases to trimming and J lost 4 bases, with 17 bases between them. Looked up from germline, CDR1 is DFQATT and CDR2 is SNEGSKA (reference sequence). This CDR3 spans 14 amino acids. In DNA, the CDR3 is TGCAGTGCTCCTCCGGGAGGGTCTAGCACTGAAGCTTTCTTT. Translating gives CSAPPGGSSTEAFF.

On this clonotype itself: This sequence may be a read error, since a much larger clone differs from it by one base. The chain employs TRBV6-1 and TRBJ2-1, with 7 bases identical to TRBD2. The CDR3 covers 15 residues. Germline V gives CDR1 MNHNS, CDR2 SASEGT. V lost 9 bases to trimming and J lost 7 bases; unmatched junction nucleotides: 15. This CDR3 is CASTGTIPSWNEQFF. CDR3 nucleotide sequence: TGTGCCAGTACTGGGACTATCCCCTCCTGGAATGAGCAGTTCTTC.

This clonotype was detected ten times or more. The chain couples TRBV10-3 to TRBJ2-5; tentatively, D is TRBD2 (5 bases). Trimming pared 6 bases from V and 2 bases from J, leaving 13 bases between. There are 14 residues in the CDR3. Per germline, CDR1 ENHRY and CDR2 SYGVKD. The CDR3 DNA sequence: TGTGCCATCAGGCCCGGCGGCGGGCAAGAGACCCAGTACTTC. Its translation: CAIRPGGGQETQYF.

V gene TRBV7-2 combines with J gene TRBJ1-1; 7 bases line up with TRBD1. Germline CDR1 and CDR2: SGHTA and FQGNSA. The CDR3 has 16 amino acids. With 4 bases clipped from V and 5 bases from J, the junction kept 13 bases outside the gene matches. The CDR3 DNA follows: TGTGCCAGCAGCTCCCGTAGCAGGGGGGGCCTGACTGAAGCTTTCTTT. Translating it yields CASSSRSRGGLTEAFF.

J is TRBJ2-3 and V is TRBV2; the match to TRBD2 covers 13 bases. Losses at the gene ends were 11 bases for V and 4 bases for J; bases not matched to a gene: 21. CDR3 length: 19 residues. Germline V gene sequence: CDR1 SNHLY, CDR2 FYNNEI. The CDR3 DNA sequence: TGTGCCTTCTGGCCGAACAGGGGGACTAGCGGGATGTCGTCAGATACGCAGTATTTT. This gives the protein CAFWPNRGTSGMSSDTQYF.

This sequence joins TRBV10-3 and TRBJ2-7; 8 nucleotides align to TRBD2. Trimming took 9 bases from V and 5 from J; bases not matched to a gene: 6. The germline V gene encodes CDR1 ENHRY and CDR2 SYGVKD. This CDR3 is 12 amino acids long. CDR3 residues: CAIREGGHEQYF. CDR3 DNA sequence: TGTGCCATTCGGGAGGGCGGCCACGAGCAGTACTTC.

This clonotype occurred many times. The chain combines TRBV5-5 with TRBJ2-5, with 7 bases aligning to TRBD1. The CDR3 covers 14 residues. Germline values: CDR1 SGHKS, CDR2 YYEKEE (reference sequence). V dropped 5 bases and J dropped 4; count of bases not matched to a gene: 8. The CDR3 loop is CASRITGVGETQYF. The CDR3 region has the DNA TGTGCCAGCAGGATAACAGGGGTAGGAGAGACCCAGTACTTC.

This clonotype has ten or more counts. The CDR3 protein is CSAGSGSRVYEQYF. The CDR3 DNA follows: TGCAGTGCGGGTTCGGGCTCTCGAGTGTACGAGCAGTACTTC. The rearrangement joins TRBV20-1 to TRBJ2-7; D call uncertain. Germline CDR1 DFQATT, CDR2 SNEGSKA (reference sequence). The germline V and J ends were trimmed by 6 bases and 4 bases, with 19 bases remaining between them. This CDR3 comprises 14 residues.

This clonotype was found many times. V is TRBV20-1 and J is TRBJ2-3, with D possibly being TRBD2 (5 bases). This CDR3 contains 15 residues. Trimming removed 1 base at V and 1 base at J, with 12 bases between. The germline V gene has CDR1 DFQATT and CDR2 SNEGSKA (reference sequence). CDR3 DNA sequence: TGCAGTGCTAGAGCCATCCTCGGGGGCACAGATACGCAGTATTTT. Its protein is CSARAILGGTDTQYF.

This clonotype was seen repeatedly, ten times or more. The chain is built from TRBV20-1 and TRBJ2-3; 14 bases agree with TRBD2. Germline V gene lookup returns CDR1 DFQATT and CDR2 SNEGSKA (reference sequence). Trimming cost V 6 bases and J 5 bases; bases outside gene matches: 7. This CDR3 has 15 amino acids. The CDR3 nucleotides are TGCAGTGCCTTCCTTGGACTAGCGGGAGGAGATACGCAGTATTTT. Translation: CSAFLGLAGGDTQYF.

This clonotype was found a few times. V usage is TRBV20-1 and J usage is TRBJ2-2; 13 nucleotides align to TRBD2. Germline assignment: CDR1 DFQATT and CDR2 SNEGSKA (reference sequence). With 3 bases clipped from V and 7 bases from J, the junction kept 8 bases outside the gene matches. The CDR3 runs to 16 residues. CDR3 coding DNA: TGCAGTGCTAGTACTAGCGGGAGGGCCAGAAGCGGGGAGCTGTTTTTT. Protein sequence: CSASTSGRARSGELFF.

In this sample, this clonotype turned up many times. The chain has TRBV5-1 and TRBJ2-3, with unresolved D. CDR1 and CDR2 from the germline V gene are SGHRS and YFSETQ. CDR3 length: 12 residues. Trimming left V 6 bases short and J 0 bases short, with 5 bases between. DNA for the CDR3: TGCGCCAGCATCTCTAGCACAGATACGCAGTATTTT. Translated, it gives CASISSTDTQYF.

This clonotype was seen only a few times. The V gene is TRBV20-1, the J gene TRBJ1-5, with D possibly TRBD1 on 6 matching bases. Germline lookup yields CDR1 DFQATT and CDR2 SNEGSKA (reference sequence). The CDR3 runs 15 residues. Trimming shortened V by 2 bases and J by 6 bases, and 17 bases separated the two germline ends. The CDR3 is CSARNGQSPVQPQHF. The CDR3, as DNA: TGCAGTGCTAGAAATGGACAGAGTCCTGTTCAGCCCCAGCATTTT.

This clonotype appeared many times. The chain couples TRBV7-3 to TRBJ2-2; TRBD2 agrees at 10 bases. Germline V gene lookup returns CDR1 SGHTA and CDR2 FQGTGA. This CDR3 is built from 18 residues. V was clipped by 0 bases and J by 2 bases; unmatched bases: 6. The CDR3 reads CASSLTGGLARNTGELFF. The CDR3, as DNA: TGTGCCAGCAGCTTAACAGGGGGACTAGCGAGAAACACCGGGGAGCTGTTTTTT. The full variable domain, rest sourced from reference TRBV7-3 and TRBJ2-2, is GAGVSQTPSNKVTEKGKYVELRCDPISGHTALYWYRQSLGQGPEFLIYFQGTGAADDSGLPNDRFFAVRPEGSVSTLKIQRTERGDSAVYLCASSLTGGLARNTGELFFGEGSRLTVL.

In its sample, this clonotype was seen many times. The V gene is TRBV20-1, the J gene TRBJ2-3, with 12 bases lining up with TRBD2. Germline CDR1 and CDR2: DFQATT and SNEGSKA (reference sequence). V lost 1 base, J lost 4 bases, and 12 bases stayed unmatched. The CDR3 covers 18 residues. The DNA for the CDR3 is TGCAGTGCTAGAGCTGGGACTAGCGGGCGCAGGGCTGCAGATACGCAGTATTTT. Protein product: CSARAGTSGRRAADTQYF.

This clonotype appeared many times. The J gene is TRBJ2-1, the V gene TRBV12-3 or TRBV12-4; 10 bases fit TRBD1. The CDR3 has 14 amino acids. V shed 2 bases and J 7 bases; nucleotides not matched to a gene: 2. CDR3 DNA sequence: TGTGCCAGCAGTTTAAGGACAGGGGGTAATGAGCAGTTCTTC. This translates into CASSLRTGGNEQFF.

The rearrangement uses TRBV29-1 and TRBJ2-3; the match to TRBD2 covers 8 bases. The germline CDR1 and CDR2 sequences are SQVTM and ANQGSEA. J lost 0 bases, V lost 0 bases, and 8 bases had no gene match. CDR3 length: 17 amino acids. The CDR3 here is CSVEDLGGRSSTDTQYF. DNA for the CDR3: TGCAGCGTTGAAGATCTAGGCGGGAGGTCTAGCACAGATACGCAGTATTTT.

A note on this clonotype: A read error is possible here, since a much larger clone lies one base away. This chain connects TRBV20-1 to TRBJ2-7; TRBD2 might be the D (5 bases). This CDR3 has 11 residues. CDR1 and CDR2 (germline): DFQATT, SNEGSKA (reference sequence). CDR3 region: CSGRRDSEQYF. CDR3 bases: TGCAGTGGTAGACGGGATTCCGAGCAGTACTTC.

This clonotype came up many times. The chain is built from TRBV27 and TRBJ1-4; D is unresolved. The CDR3 is 16 residues long. Trimming removed 1 base from V and 0 bases from J, with 9 bases in between. Germline V gene sequence: CDR1 MNHEY, CDR2 SMNVEV (reference sequence). The chain's CDR3 is CASSLFGDATNEKLFF. The DNA for the CDR3 is TGTGCCAGCAGTTTATTTGGGGATGCAACTAATGAAAAACTGTTTTTT.

This clonotype was seen at least ten times. The chain is built from TRBV30 and TRBJ2-5; no reliable D call. This CDR3 spans 12 amino acids. V lost 4 bases, J lost 2 bases, and 8 bases lay in between. Germline V lookup: CDR1 GTSNPN, CDR2 SVGIG (reference sequence). The CDR3 reads CAWTWGQETQYF. DNA for the CDR3: TGTGCCTGGACTTGGGGACAAGAGACCCAGTACTTC.

This clonotype was recorded many times. This rearrangement joins TRBV20-1 to TRBJ1-1; 7 bases match TRBD1. Per the germline V gene, CDR1 is DFQATT and CDR2 is SNEGSKA (reference sequence). V lost 6 bases, J lost 6 bases, and 10 bases stayed unmatched. The CDR3 sequence is 13 residues long. CDR3 protein: CSAPDPQGAEAFF. The CDR3 nucleotides are TGCAGTGCCCCCGACCCCCAGGGGGCTGAAGCTTTCTTT.

This clonotype was detected ten times or more. The junction and the germline gene differ at one end; a read error may be behind it. This rearrangement joins TRBV20-1 to TRBJ2-3; the match to TRBD2 covers 9 bases. This CDR3 contains 16 residues. Germline assignment: CDR1 DFQATT and CDR2 SNEGSKA (reference sequence). The CDR3 protein is CSAREVLAGKRDTQYF. The CDR3 nucleotides are TGCAGTGCAAGAGAGGTCCTAGCGGGAAAGAGGGATACGCAGTATTTT.

In this sample, this clonotype turned up many times. The chain joins TRBV3-1 to TRBJ1-3; possibly TRBD1 for D (5 bases). The CDR3 is made up of 15 amino acids. The V and J ends lost 4 bases and 0 bases respectively, with 10 bases between them. Germline CDR1 reads LGHDT; CDR2 reads YNNKEL (reference sequence). Here the CDR3 reads CASSPDMSSGNTIYF. CDR3 in DNA: TGTGCCAGCAGCCCGGACATGAGCTCTGGAAACACCATATATTTT.

This clonotype occurred many times. CDR3 in DNA: TGTGCCAGCAGTCCAGGGGACAGCGCTCGGGAGCAGTACTTC. This encodes CASSPGDSAREQYF. J is TRBJ2-7 and V is TRBV27; 7 bases match TRBD1. The V and J ends lost 5 bases and 7 bases, in that order; junction bases with no gene match: 11. The CDR3 loop spans 14 amino acids. Germline V gene sequence: CDR1 MNHEY, CDR2 SMNVEV (reference sequence).

Many counts were recorded for this clonotype. The rearrangement links TRBV7-2 to TRBJ1-2, with unresolved D. The CDR3 sequence is 13 residues long. V was cut by 6 bases and J by 0 bases, with 8 bases left in between. Germline lookup yields CDR1 SGHTA and CDR2 FQGNSA. CDR3 in DNA: TGTGCCAGCAGGCTGGGAGCTAACTATGGCTACACCTTC. Its protein product is CASRLGANYGYTF.

The chain links TRBV28 to TRBJ2-7, with 8 bases fitting TRBD1. The germline CDR1 and CDR2 sequences are MDHEN and SYDVKM. The junction had 17 bases not matched to a gene; V was cut back by 7 bases and J by 6 bases. CDR3 size: 16 residues. The DNA of the CDR3 is TGTGCCAGCACCCCCTGGCGTAGTGACAGGGGCGTCGAGCAGTACTTC. Residues: CASTPWRSDRGVEQYF.